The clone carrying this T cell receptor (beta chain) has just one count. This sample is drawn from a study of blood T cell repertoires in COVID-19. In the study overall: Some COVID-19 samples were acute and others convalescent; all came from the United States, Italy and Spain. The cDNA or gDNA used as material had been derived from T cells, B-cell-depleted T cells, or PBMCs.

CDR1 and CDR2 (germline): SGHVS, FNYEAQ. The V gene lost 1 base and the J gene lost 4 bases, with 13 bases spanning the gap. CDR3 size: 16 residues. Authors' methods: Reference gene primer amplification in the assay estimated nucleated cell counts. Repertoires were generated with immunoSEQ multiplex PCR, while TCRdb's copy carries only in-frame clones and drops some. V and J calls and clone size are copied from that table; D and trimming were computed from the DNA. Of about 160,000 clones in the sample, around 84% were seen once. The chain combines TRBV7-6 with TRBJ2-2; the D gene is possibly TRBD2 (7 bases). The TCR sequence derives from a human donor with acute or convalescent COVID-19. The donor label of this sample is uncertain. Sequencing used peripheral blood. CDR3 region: CASSLGGGPTTGELFF. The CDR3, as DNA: TGTGCCAGCAGCTTAGGGGGGGGGCCCACCACCGGGGAGCTGTTTTTT. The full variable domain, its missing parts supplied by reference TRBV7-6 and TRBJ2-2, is GAGVSQSPRYKVTKRGQDVALRCDPISGHVSLYWYRQALGQGPEFLTYFNYEAQQDKSGLPNDRFSAERPEGSISTLTIQRTEQRDSAMYRCASSLGGGPTTGELFFGEGSRLTVL.